This paragraph reports one T cell receptor (beta chain). This record belongs to a study of blood T cell repertoires in COVID-19. Across the whole study: Sites in the United States, Italy and Spain provided acute and convalescent COVID-19 samples.

V gave up 4 bases and J gave up 1 base, with 8 bases separating them. Germline loops: CDR1 SGHRS, CDR2 YFSETQ. The CDR3 is made up of 13 amino acids. Per the authors' pipeline: Reference gene primer amplification in the assay estimated nucleated cell counts. The method was immunoSEQ multiplex PCR; TCRdb's version includes in-frame clones alone and lacks a portion of them. That table gives V, J and clone size, and the DNA gave D and trimming. The data show under 60,000 clones, with 82% seen just once and approximately 7% held by the top ten. The sequencing sample was made of peripheral blood. The receptor comes from a middle-aged man with acute or convalescent COVID-19. The chain joins TRBV5-1 to TRBJ1-1; D uncertain. CDR3: CASSITENTEAFF. The CDR3 nucleotides read TGCGCCAGCAGCATTACAGAGAACACTGAAGCTTTCTTT.